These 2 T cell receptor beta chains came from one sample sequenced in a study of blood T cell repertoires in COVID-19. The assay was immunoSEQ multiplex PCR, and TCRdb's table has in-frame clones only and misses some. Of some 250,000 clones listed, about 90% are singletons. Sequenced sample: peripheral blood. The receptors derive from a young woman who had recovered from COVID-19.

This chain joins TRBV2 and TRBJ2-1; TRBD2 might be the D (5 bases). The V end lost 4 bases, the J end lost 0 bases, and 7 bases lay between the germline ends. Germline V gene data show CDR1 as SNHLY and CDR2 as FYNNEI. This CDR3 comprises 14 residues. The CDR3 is CASSVGSSYNEQFF. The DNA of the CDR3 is TGTGCCAGCAGTGTAGGGAGCTCCTACAATGAGCAGTTCTTC. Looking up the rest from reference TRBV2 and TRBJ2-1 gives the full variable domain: EPEVTQTPSHQVTQMGQEVILRCVPISNHLYFYWYRQILGQKVEFLVSFYNNEISEKSEIFDDQFSVERPDGSNFTLKIRSTKLEDSAMYFCASSVGSSYNEQFFGPGTRLTVL.

This CDR3 reads CASSNRNRSPLHF. The CDR3 region has the DNA TGTGCCAGCAGTAACAGGAATCGTTCACCCCTCCACTTT. The chain couples TRBV12-3 or TRBV12-4 to TRBJ1-6; TRBD1 might be the D (5 bases). There are 13 residues in the CDR3. The V end lost 5 bases, the J end lost 9 bases, and 11 bases lay between the germline ends.